Listed below are T cell receptor beta chains from one sample, sequenced in a study of blood T cells in healthy people across ages. TCRdb fed the 5' RACE reads into MiXCR, producing one record per CDR3 protein. Altogether around 1.5 million distinct CDR3 sequences are present, roughly 45% being singletons, with the ten largest covering 7% to 9.5%. The source material was blood. All receptors derive from a woman aged 18-29 years in good health. CDR3s include the opening cysteine and the closing phenylalanine or tryptophan. Fields, in order: D gene, clone size, V gene, J gene, CDR3 protein, CDR3 DNA. A D gene is named only where the DNA matches it firmly. Where a row states a size, it is once, few, many or the class of an expanded clone; other rows omit it.

>.|.|TRBV20-1|TRBJ2-1
CSARRSGSYNEQFF
TGCAGTGCTCGAAGGAGCGGCTCCTACAATGAGCAGTTCTTC
>.|.|TRBV30|TRBJ1-1
CALGMTEAFF
TGTGCCCTAGGGATGACTGAAGCTTTCTTT
>.|.|TRBV20-1|TRBJ2-5
CSAAGPQETQYF
TGCAGTGCTGCCGGGCCACAAGAGACCCAGTACTTC
>.|.|TRBV9|TRBJ1-2
CASSTTAGTILTYGYTF
TGTGCCAGCAGCACAACCGCCGGGACAATCCTCACCTATGGCTACACCTTC
>TRBD1|few|TRBV3-1|TRBJ1-2
CASSQDLDRGQYYGYTF
TGTGCCAGCAGCCAAGATTTGGACAGGGGGCAATACTATGGCTACACCTTC
>.|.|TRBV6-6|TRBJ1-6
CASSTPRAGYNSPLHF
TGTGCCAGCAGTACACCTCGGGCGGGCTATAATTCACCCCTCCACTTT
>.|.|TRBV2|TRBJ1-6
CASARRTTDSPLHF
TGTGCCAGCGCCAGAAGGACGACGGACTCACCCCTCCACTTT
>.|.|TRBV9|TRBJ2-3
CASSARGTDTQYF
TGTGCCAGCAGCGCAAGAGGCACAGATACGCAGTATTTT
>.|.|TRBV28|TRBJ2-3
CASSSPGYGTDTQYF
TGTGCCAGCAGTTCCCCCGGGTATGGCACAGATACGCAGTATTTT
>.|once|TRBV6-5|TRBJ2-1
CASSSPGTSSYEQFF
TGTGCCAGCAGTTCCCCCGGCACTAGCTCCTACGAGCAGTTCTTC
>.|once|TRBV5-1|TRBJ1-6
CASSIQAGANSPLHF
TGCGCCAGCAGCATCCAGGCAGGGGCTAATTCACCCCTCCACTTT
>TRBD2|.|TRBV2|TRBJ2-1
CASSDSGRSEFF
TGTGCCAGCAGCGATAGCGGGAGGTCAGAGTTCTTC
>.|large|TRBV4-1|TRBJ1-2
CASSQVPDNYGYTF
TGCGCCAGCAGCCAAGTCCCCGATAACTATGGCTACACCTTC
>.|.|TRBV9|TRBJ2-3
CASSVALAASTDTQYF
TGTGCCAGCAGCGTAGCTCTGGCTGCTAGCACAGATACGCAGTATTTT